One sample yielded the 21 T cell receptor beta chains listed below, sequenced in a study of T cells in Graves' hyperthyroidism and ophthalmopathy. Authors of the study amplified TCR beta CDR3 regions from RNA transcripts. The HTBI primer set drove a first-round RT-PCR of the TCR CDR3. One entry per CDR3 protein, called by TCRdb with MiXCR from the multiplex PCR reads. The sample holds a few hundred thousand distinct CDR3 sequences, approximately 17% seen once. Sample: blood. All receptors come from a woman under 30 with Graves' ophthalmopathy.

This clonotype occurred a few times. The chain has TRBV18 and TRBJ1-2; 7 bases align to TRBD1. This CDR3 spans 18 amino acids. The trim removed 2 bases at V and 2 bases at J, leaving 14 bases unmatched. CDR1 and CDR2 (germline): KGHSH, LQKENI. The CDR3 bases are TGTGCCAGCTCACCAAGGCCTCCGCGGCTACAGGGGAACTATGGCTACACCTTC. Its protein product is CASSPRPPRLQGNYGYTF.

This clonotype was found many times. This rearrangement joins TRBV6-1 to TRBJ2-5; 9 nucleotides align to TRBD1. The V segment lost 6 bases and the J segment 2 bases; nucleotides outside the gene matches: 7. This CDR3 has 15 residues. CDR1 is MNHNS and CDR2 is SASEGT in the germline V gene. The CDR3 sequence is CASRPPGQGQETQYF. CDR3 nucleotide sequence: TGTGCCAGCAGGCCGCCGGGACAGGGACAAGAGACCCAGTACTTC.

This clonotype occurred a few times. In DNA form, the CDR3 reads TGTGCCACCAGCAGGGACCCCGGGTCCTACAATGAGCAGTTCTTC. The encoded protein is CATSRDPGSYNEQFF. The chain employs TRBV15 and TRBJ2-1; D is unclear. The CDR3 is 15 amino acids. The V gene lost 3 bases and the J gene lost 1 base, with 10 bases spanning the gap. Germline V gene sequence: CDR1 LNHNV, CDR2 YYDKDF (reference sequence).

This clonotype was seen many times. The J gene is TRBJ2-1, the V gene TRBV7-9; D possibly corresponds to TRBD2 (6 bases). The ends were cut back, 10 bases at V and 7 bases at J, with 17 bases in the middle. CDR1 is SEHNR, CDR2 FQNEAQ, per germline (reference sequence). The CDR3 is 13 amino acids. The CDR3 loop reads CATQSGSGNEQFF. As DNA, the CDR3 is TGTGCCACCCAATCCGGTAGCGGTAATGAGCAGTTCTTC.

This clonotype was seen a handful of times. The rearrangement joins TRBV7-8 to TRBJ2-1; 10 bases map to TRBD2. This CDR3 has 18 amino acids. Unmatched junction bases numbered 7, after V lost 2 bases and J lost 0 bases. The germline V gene encodes CDR1 SGHVS and CDR2 FQNEAQ. CDR3 nucleotide sequence: TGTGCCAGCAGCTTACCGGGGACTAGCGTTTCCTCCTACAATGAGCAGTTCTTC. As protein: CASSLPGTSVSSYNEQFF. Based on the CDR3 plus reference TRBV7-8 and TRBJ2-1, the full variable domain is GAGVSQSPRYKVAKRGQDVALRCDPISGHVSLFWYQQALGQGPEFLTYFQNEAQLDKSGLPSDRFFAERPEGSVSTLKIQRTQQEDSAVYLCASSLPGTSVSSYNEQFFGPGTRLTVL.

This clonotype has a handful of counts. The rearrangement uses TRBV28 and TRBJ2-1; D is unclear. Trimming removed 4 bases from V and 8 bases from J, with 15 bases in between. The CDR3 totals 14 residues. Germline CDR1 MDHEN, CDR2 SYDVKM. CDR3 coding DNA: TGTGCCAGCAGTTCGGAAATATATCCGGATGAGCAGTTCTTC. It codes for CASSSEIYPDEQFF.

This clonotype was counted only a few times. The CDR3 DNA reads as TGTGCCATTTCCTACAGGGGGCAAGACTACGAGCAGTACTTC. Translating it yields CAISYRGQDYEQYF. V and J are TRBV10-3 and TRBJ2-7, with 9 positions matching TRBD1. With 9 bases clipped from V and 3 bases from J, the junction kept 9 bases outside the gene matches. CDR3 size: 14 residues. CDR1 and CDR2 from the germline V gene are ENHRY and SYGVKD.

The chain uses TRBV5-4 and TRBJ1-1; TRBD1 is a possible D gene (5 bases). V dropped 2 bases and J dropped 7 bases, with 15 bases sitting between them. The germline V gene encodes CDR1 SGHNT and CDR2 YYREEE (reference sequence). This CDR3 comprises 14 residues. The CDR3 coding sequence is TGTGCCAGCAGCTTCGCAGGGAGTGCAAATGAAGCTTTCTTT. Translation gives CASSFAGSANEAFF.

This clonotype was counted between two and nine times. The chain joins TRBV24-1 to TRBJ2-1; a possible D gene is TRBD1 (5 bases). CDR3 length equals 17 residues. Germline V gene sequence: CDR1 KGHDR, CDR2 SFDVKD. V lost 0 bases and J lost 0, with 11 bases in between. CDR3 DNA: TGTGCCACCAGTGATTTGCCAGGGCGAAGCTCCTACAATGAGCAGTTCTTC. Protein sequence: CATSDLPGRSSYNEQFF.

This clonotype was counted at least ten times. The chain has TRBV9 and TRBJ2-7; a weak D match, TRBD2 (5 bases). Trimming left V 4 bases short and J 4 bases short, with 18 bases between. Germline lookup yields CDR1 SGDLS and CDR2 YYNGEE. CDR3 length: 15 amino acids. The CDR3: CASSKEEGFKYEQYF. In DNA form, the CDR3 reads TGTGCCAGCAGCAAGGAGGAAGGATTCAAATACGAGCAGTACTTC.

This clonotype came up a few times. This chain uses TRBV7-9 with TRBJ2-7; the D gene is possibly TRBD2 (6 bases). V lost 3 bases and J 5 bases, leaving 14 bases between the germline ends. Germline CDR1 and CDR2: SEHNR and FQNEAQ (reference sequence). CDR3 length: 14 amino acids. CDR3 sequence (DNA): TGTGCCAGCAGCTTGGCGGGAAGGGCCCACGAGCAGTACTTC. Its protein is CASSLAGRAHEQYF.

The rearrangement joins TRBV27 to TRBJ1-4, with D unclear. The germline V gene has CDR1 MNHEY and CDR2 SMNVEV (reference sequence). The germline V and J ends were trimmed by 1 base and 6 bases, with 9 bases remaining between them. The CDR3 length is 14 residues. This chain's CDR3 is CASSLWEGDEKLFF. The CDR3 bases are TGTGCCAGCAGTTTATGGGAGGGAGATGAAAAACTGTTTTTT.

The table lists this clonotype with many counts. This sequence joins TRBV28 and TRBJ2-1; D remains unclear. Germline V gene data show CDR1 as MDHEN and CDR2 as SYDVKM. CDR3 length: 15 residues. Trimming took off 2 bases at V and 0 bases at J, with 8 bases between the two ends. The CDR3 here is CASSLTVSSYNEQFF. The CDR3, as DNA: TGTGCCAGCAGTTTAACCGTAAGCTCCTACAATGAGCAGTTCTTC.

In its sample, this clonotype was seen many times. The chain recombines TRBV6-1 with TRBJ1-2, with D perhaps matching TRBD1 (5 bases). The CDR3 consists of 12 residues. Trimming removed 5 bases at V and 3 bases at J, with 7 bases between. Germline-derived CDR1 and CDR2 are MNHNS and SASEGT. In DNA form, the CDR3 reads TGTGCCAGCAGTCGACAGTACTATGGCTACACCTTC. It codes for CASSRQYYGYTF.

V and J are TRBV7-2 and TRBJ1-6, with 9 bases matching TRBD1. The V gene's germline CDR1 is SGHTA and CDR2 FQGNSA. V shed 0 bases, J shed 4 bases, and the junction held 4 bases outside the gene matches. CDR3 length equals 17 residues. CDR3 sequence (DNA): TGTGCCAGCAGCTTAGCGGACAGGGGCATATATAATTCACCCCTCCACTTT. This sequence encodes CASSLADRGIYNSPLHF. The variable domain in full, completed from reference TRBV7-2 and TRBJ1-6, reads GAGVSQSPSNKVTEKGKDVELRCDPISGHTALYWYRQSLGQGLEFLIYFQGNSAPDKSGLPSDRFSAERTGGSVSTLTIQRTQQEDSAVYLCASSLADRGIYNSPLHFGNGTRLTVT.

This clonotype was found many times. This sequence joins TRBV12-3 or TRBV12-4 and TRBJ2-1; D is uncertain. The CDR3 runs 17 residues. The V and J ends lost 3 bases and 2 bases respectively, with 17 bases between them. The DNA of the CDR3 is TGTGCCAGCAGTTTCCCCCGCCCCCATTCGACCTACAATGAGCAGTTCTTC. Translating gives CASSFPRPHSTYNEQFF.

This chain links TRBV4-3 with TRBJ2-1; perhaps TRBD2 as D (6 bases). The CDR3 runs 14 residues. Between the trimmed V and J ends, which lost 7 bases and 7 bases, there was a span of 17 bases. CDR1 LGHNA and CDR2 YSLEER come from the germline V gene. The CDR3 reads CASKVVGGRNEQFF. CDR3 DNA: TGCGCCAGCAAGGTAGTCGGAGGGAGGAATGAGCAGTTCTTC.

This clonotype was detected ten times or more. V is TRBV5-6 and J is TRBJ2-1, with 9 nucleotides matching TRBD2. Germline loops: CDR1 SGHDT, CDR2 YYEEEE. CDR3 length equals 17 residues. Germline trimming cut 2 bases from V and 6 bases from J; bases unmatched to any gene: 12. DNA for the CDR3: TGTGCCAGCAGCTTAATGGTGGGACTAGCTGTCGGCAATGAGCAGTTCTTC. Protein product: CASSLMVGLAVGNEQFF.

CDR3 DNA sequence: TGTGCCAGCAAAGGGCCGGTGAACACTGAAGCTTTCTTT. Protein: CASKGPVNTEAFF. The chain uses TRBV12-3 or TRBV12-4 and TRBJ1-1; no clear D gene. Trimming pared 7 bases from V and 0 bases from J, leaving 9 bases between. The CDR3 consists of 13 residues.

The V gene is TRBV6-1, the J gene TRBJ2-1; 13 bases agree with TRBD2. The CDR3 extends over 15 amino acids. Unmatched junction bases numbered 9, after V lost 2 bases and J lost 14 bases. Germline V CDR1 and CDR2: MNHNS, SASEGT. The DNA of the CDR3 is TGTGCCAGCAGTGAAACTAGCGGGAGGGCCATTGTCGAGTTCTTC. This encodes CASSETSGRAIVEFF.

This clonotype was detected a few times. The V and J genes are TRBV3-1 and TRBJ2-3, with 13 bases identical to TRBD2. The ends lost 7 bases at V and 5 bases at J; junction bases unmatched: 6. The CDR3 loop spans 15 amino acids. Germline values: CDR1 LGHDT, CDR2 YNNKEL (reference sequence). DNA of the CDR3: TGTGCCAGCACCCGGACTAGCGGGGGCCTAGATACGCAGTATTTT. Its translation: CASTRTSGGLDTQYF.